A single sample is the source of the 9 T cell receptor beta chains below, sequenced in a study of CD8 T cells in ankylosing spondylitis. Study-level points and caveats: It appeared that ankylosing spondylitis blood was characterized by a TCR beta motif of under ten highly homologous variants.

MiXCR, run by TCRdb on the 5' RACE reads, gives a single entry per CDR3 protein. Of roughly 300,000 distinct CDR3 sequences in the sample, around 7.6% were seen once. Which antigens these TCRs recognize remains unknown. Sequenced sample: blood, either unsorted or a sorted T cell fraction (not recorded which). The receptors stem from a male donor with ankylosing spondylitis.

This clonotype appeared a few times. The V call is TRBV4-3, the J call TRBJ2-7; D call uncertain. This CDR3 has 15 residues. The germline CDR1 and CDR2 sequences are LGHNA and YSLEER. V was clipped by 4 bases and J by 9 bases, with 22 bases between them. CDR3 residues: CASSPGTMAKGMQYF. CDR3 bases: TGCGCCAGCAGCCCGGGTACAATGGCCAAAGGGATGCAGTACTTC.

For the CDR3, the DNA is TGCGCCAGCACCCGGGACAGGGCGAACACCGGGGAGCTGTTTTTT. It translates to CASTRDRANTGELFF. The chain recombines TRBV5-1 with TRBJ2-2, with 9 positions matching TRBD1. The CDR3 has 15 residues. Per germline, CDR1 SGHRS and CDR2 YFSETQ. The trim removed 6 bases at V and 0 bases at J, leaving 3 bases unmatched. Filled out from reference TRBV5-1 and TRBJ2-2, the complete variable domain reads KAGVTQTPRYLIKTRGQQVTLSCSPISGHRSVSWYQQTPGQGLQFLFEYFSETQRNKGNFPGRFSGRQFSNSRSEMNVSTLELGDSALYLCASTRDRANTGELFFGEGSRLTVL.

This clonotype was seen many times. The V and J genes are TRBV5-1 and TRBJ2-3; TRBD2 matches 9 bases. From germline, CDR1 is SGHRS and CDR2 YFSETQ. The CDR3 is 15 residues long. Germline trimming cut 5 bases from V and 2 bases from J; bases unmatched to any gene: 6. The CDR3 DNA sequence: TGCGCCAGCAGTCTCCTAGCGGGGTACACAGATACGCAGTATTTT. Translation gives CASSLLAGYTDTQYF.

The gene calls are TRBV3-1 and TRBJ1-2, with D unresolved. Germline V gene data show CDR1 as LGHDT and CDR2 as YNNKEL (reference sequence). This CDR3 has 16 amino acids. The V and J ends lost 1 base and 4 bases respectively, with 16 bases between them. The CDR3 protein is CASSQGIGSRIYGYTF. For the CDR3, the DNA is TGTGCCAGCAGCCAAGGTATAGGGAGTAGAATCTATGGCTACACCTTC.

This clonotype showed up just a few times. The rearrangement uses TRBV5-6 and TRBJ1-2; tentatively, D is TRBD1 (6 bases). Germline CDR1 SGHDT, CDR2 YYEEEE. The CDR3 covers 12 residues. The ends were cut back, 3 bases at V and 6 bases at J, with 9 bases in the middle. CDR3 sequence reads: CASSSQGHGYTF. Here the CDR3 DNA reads TGTGCCAGCAGCTCACAGGGTCATGGCTACACCTTC.

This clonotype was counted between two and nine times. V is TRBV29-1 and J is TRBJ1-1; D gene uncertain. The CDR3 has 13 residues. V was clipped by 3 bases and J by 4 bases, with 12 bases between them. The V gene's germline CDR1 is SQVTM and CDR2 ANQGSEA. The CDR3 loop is CSVDVVRATEAFF. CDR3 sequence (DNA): TGCAGCGTTGACGTGGTGAGAGCCACTGAAGCTTTCTTT.

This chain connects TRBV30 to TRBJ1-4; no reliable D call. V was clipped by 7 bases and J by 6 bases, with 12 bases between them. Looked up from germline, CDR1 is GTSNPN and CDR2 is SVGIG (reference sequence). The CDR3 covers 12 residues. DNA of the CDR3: TGTGCCTACGGCCTGTGGGATGAAAAACTGTTTTTT. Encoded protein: CAYGLWDEKLFF.

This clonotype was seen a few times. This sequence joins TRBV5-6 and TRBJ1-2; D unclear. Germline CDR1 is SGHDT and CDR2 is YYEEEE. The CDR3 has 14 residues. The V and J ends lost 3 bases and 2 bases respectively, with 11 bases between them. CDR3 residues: CASSSTGVNYGYTF. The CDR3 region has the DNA TGTGCCAGCAGCTCGACCGGGGTCAACTATGGCTACACCTTC.

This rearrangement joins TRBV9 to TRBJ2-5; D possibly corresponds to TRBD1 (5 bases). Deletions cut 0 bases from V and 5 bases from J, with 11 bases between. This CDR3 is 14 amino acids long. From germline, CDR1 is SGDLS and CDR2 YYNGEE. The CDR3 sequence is CASSVEQAVETQYF. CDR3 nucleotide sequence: TGTGCCAGCAGCGTAGAACAGGCGGTCGAGACCCAGTACTTC.